Described below is a single T cell receptor beta chain sequence and its context. Its antigen is currently unknown. A much larger clone lies one base from this, so it may be a read error. This sample includes further DNA sequences coding for the same CDR3. The CDR3 extends over 16 amino acids. From germline, CDR1 is MNHNS and CDR2 SASEGT. Between the trimmed V and J ends, which lost 3 bases and 7 bases, there was a span of 19 bases. The sample comes from a study of shared clonotypes between healthy human individuals. Study findings and constraints: The researchers took only blood, and tissue repertoires probably look different.

Each donor was a Caucasian adult residing in Nashville, Tennessee. The unsorted samples took tens of millions of PBMCs to get genomic DNA. The protocol was immunoSEQ multiplex PCR, while the TCRdb copy is restricted to in-frame clones and leaves out a portion. The profile shows about half a million clones, 81% of them singletons. This chain uses TRBV6-1 with TRBJ2-1, with D possibly TRBD2 on 5 matching bases. This TCR was sampled from a woman in her thirties or forties in good health. Some clones in this sample may be carry-over from other donors' samples. The material sequenced was PBMCs. The CDR3 loop reads CASSDWGAGNKNEQFF. CDR3 DNA: TGTGCCAGCAGTGATTGGGGAGCAGGAAATAAAAATGAGCAGTTCTTC.